This TCR beta chain was sequenced for a study of cytomegalovirus exposure and HLA in healthy donors. Study findings and constraints: TCR beta chains associated with HLA were, in a later analysis, more clonally expanded than equally common others. Most TCR sequences proved rare, with some public TCRs found in many donors. A previous analysis found most TCR beta V segments productive roughly 90% or roughly 30% of the time.

The CDR3 length is 10 residues. Trimming cost V 6 bases and J 5 bases, with 8 bases left between them. CDR1 SQVTM and CDR2 ANQGSEA come from the germline V gene. Primers: 60 Vbeta forward and 13 Jbeta reverse. Clones were sequenced by immunoSEQ multiplex PCR, and TCRdb holds only the in-frame ones, with some missing. The sample records 300,000 or so clones, 84% being singletons. Sampled while nominally healthy, donors likely had unrecorded immune exposures. A note on this clone: Its specificity is unknown.

The TCR sequence derives from a woman between 40 and 55 years old in good health and CMV-seropositive. The V and J genes are TRBV29-1 and TRBJ2-7; D call uncertain. The sample consisted of PBMCs. The CDR3 DNA reads as TGCAGCGTCTTCCTCCACGAGCAGTACTTC. Translating it yields CSVFLHEQYF.